These 15 T cell receptor beta chains were sequenced from one sample in a study of blood T cell repertoires in COVID-19. The method was immunoSEQ multiplex PCR; TCRdb's version includes in-frame clones alone and lacks a portion of them. The repertoire holds approximately 190,000 clones, roughly 89% seen once, with more than 3% in the top ten. Sequencing was performed on PBMCs or T cells enriched from blood (not recorded which). The receptors here all came from a woman younger than 45 who had been exposed to COVID-19.

V gene TRBV2 combines with J gene TRBJ1-5; 8 bases map to TRBD1. Germline V gene data show CDR1 as SNHLY and CDR2 as FYNNEI. Trimming at V came to 6 bases and at J to 4 bases, leaving 8 bases not matched to a gene. This CDR3 is built from 15 residues. For the CDR3, the DNA is TGTGCCAGCAGACCATATACAGGGGGAAATCAGCCCCAGCATTTT. Residues: CASRPYTGGNQPQHF.

The DNA of the CDR3 is TGTGCCAGCAGTCCGCCGGGACAGGCCTTTGACGAGCAGTACTTC. Its protein product is CASSPPGQAFDEQYF. The chain links TRBV28 to TRBJ2-7; 8 bases fit TRBD1. This CDR3 comprises 15 residues. V shed 5 bases, J shed 5 bases, and the junction held 11 bases outside the gene matches. Germline CDR1 MDHEN, CDR2 SYDVKM. Supplemented by reference TRBV28 and TRBJ2-7, the full variable domain reads DVKVTQSSRYLVKRTGEKVFLECVQDMDHENMFWYRQDPGLGLRLIYFSYDVKMKEKGDIPEGYSVSREKKERFSLILESASTNQTSMYLCASSPPGQAFDEQYFGPGTRLTVT.

The chain links TRBV4-1 to TRBJ2-3, with a weak D call TRBD2 (6 bases). The V gene's germline CDR1 is MGHRA and CDR2 YSYEKL. V was clipped by 5 bases and J by 2 bases, with 17 bases between them. The CDR3 has 16 residues. The CDR3 here is CASSIRDSAYTDTQYF. As DNA, the CDR3 is TGCGCCAGCAGCATTCGGGACTCCGCCTACACAGATACGCAGTATTTT.

The chain employs TRBV12-3 or TRBV12-4 and TRBJ2-1, with D unresolved. Trimming cost V 4 bases and J 4 bases, with 8 bases left between them. The CDR3 is 13 residues long. The CDR3, as DNA: TGTGCCAGCAGTTCATCCATTTACAATGAGCAGTTCTTC. Encoded protein: CASSSSIYNEQFF.

The V call is TRBV12-3 or TRBV12-4, the J call TRBJ2-7; D possibly corresponds to TRBD2 (5 bases). This CDR3 contains 13 residues. Between the trimmed V and J ends, which lost 5 bases and 5 bases, there was a span of 13 bases. The CDR3 nucleotides are TGTGCCAGCAGTCCGGGGATTTCCCACGAGCAGTACTTC. Protein sequence: CASSPGISHEQYF.

This rearrangement joins TRBV9 to TRBJ1-1; tentative D call: TRBD1 (5 bases). The germline CDR1 and CDR2 sequences are SGDLS and YYNGEE. This CDR3 has 16 residues. Trimming stripped 3 bases from V and 6 bases from J, with 21 bases between. As DNA, the CDR3 is TGTGCCAGCAGCGAAGGAGCGGGGCCCCCCAGCGCTGAAGCTTTCTTT. Its protein is CASSEGAGPPSAEAFF.

The V and J genes are TRBV12-3 or TRBV12-4 and TRBJ1-1, with 11 bases that match TRBD1. Unmatched junction bases numbered 5, after V lost 7 bases and J lost 7 bases. There are 13 residues in the CDR3. The CDR3 nucleotides are TGTGCCAGCAATCTCGGGACAGGGGGTGAAGCTTTCTTT. Amino acid sequence: CASNLGTGGEAFF.

The CDR3: CAWRRGKVETQYF. Here the CDR3 DNA reads TGTGCCTGGAGGCGGGGGAAGGTGGAGACCCAGTACTTC. This sequence joins TRBV30 and TRBJ2-5; 7 nucleotides agree with TRBD2. Germline-derived CDR1 and CDR2 are GTSNPN and SVGIG (reference sequence). Losses at the gene ends were 3 bases for V and 5 bases for J; bases not matched to a gene: 6. The CDR3 has 13 amino acids.

The chain has TRBV9 and TRBJ2-2, with D tentatively TRBD1 (6 bases). The ends were cut back, 0 bases at V and 5 bases at J, with 14 bases in the middle. In germline, CDR1 is SGDLS, CDR2 YYNGEE. CDR3 length: 16 amino acids. CDR3 residues: CASSVDGQGKTGELFF. In DNA form, the CDR3 reads TGTGCCAGCAGCGTAGACGGGCAGGGGAAGACCGGGGAGCTGTTTTTT.

The genes are TRBV4-3 and TRBJ2-1; the match to TRBD1 covers 8 bases. CDR3 length equals 15 residues. The junction had 3 bases not matched to a gene; V was cut back by 3 bases and J by 2 bases. The germline gives CDR1 LGHNA, CDR2 YSLEER. The CDR3 loop is CASSHRQGPYNEQFF. The CDR3 nucleotides read TGCGCCAGCAGCCATCGACAGGGGCCCTACAATGAGCAGTTCTTC.

This sequence joins TRBV5-8 and TRBJ1-1; a possible D gene is TRBD1 (5 bases). Between the trimmed V and J ends, which lost 3 bases and 7 bases, there was a span of 13 bases. The CDR3 contains 13 residues. Germline CDR1 is SGHTS and CDR2 is YDEGEE. CDR3 protein: CASSWAAQGEAFF. As DNA, the CDR3 is TGTGCCAGCAGCTGGGCGGCTCAGGGTGAAGCTTTCTTT.

A few counts support this clone. V and J are TRBV29-1 and TRBJ2-1; 11 bases align to TRBD1. Germline loops: CDR1 SQVTM, CDR2 ANQGSEA. V trimming: 0 bases; J trimming: 2 bases; junction bases outside the gene matches: 9. There are 18 residues in the CDR3. The CDR3 sequence is CSVEDPGQGAITYNEQFF. CDR3 DNA sequence: TGCAGCGTTGAAGATCCAGGACAGGGGGCAATAACCTACAATGAGCAGTTCTTC.

There are a few counts of this clone. V and J are TRBV7-3 and TRBJ2-5; TRBD2 agrees at 7 bases. Germline V gene sequence: CDR1 SGHTA, CDR2 FQGTGA. The CDR3 has 14 amino acids. J gave up 4 bases and V 6 bases, and 8 bases lay outside the gene matches. The CDR3 region is CASSPSGEGETQYF. The DNA of the CDR3 is TGTGCCAGCAGTCCCAGCGGGGAGGGAGAGACCCAGTACTTC.

The V call is TRBV7-8, the J call TRBJ1-1; D gene unclear. The CDR3 spans 13 residues. CDR1 is SGHVS and CDR2 is FQNEAQ in the germline V gene. V dropped 5 bases and J dropped 1 base, with 8 bases sitting between them. CDR3 in amino acids: CASSPRGNTEAFF. CDR3 bases: TGTGCCAGCAGCCCCCGGGGGAACACTGAAGCTTTCTTT. Based on the CDR3 plus reference TRBV7-8 and TRBJ1-1, the full variable domain is GAGVSQSPRYKVAKRGQDVALRCDPISGHVSLFWYQQALGQGPEFLTYFQNEAQLDKSGLPSDRFFAERPEGSVSTLKIQRTQQEDSAVYLCASSPRGNTEAFFGQGTRLTVV.

The chain carries TRBV7-2 and TRBJ1-5, with TRBD1 matching 9 bases. CDR3 length: 16 residues. Trimming removed 4 bases from V and 2 bases from J; junction bases left unmatched: 6. Germline CDR1 reads SGHTA; CDR2 reads FQGNSA. The DNA of the CDR3 is TGTGCCAGCAGCTCAAACAGGGGGCACCGCAATCAGCCCCAGCATTTT. It specifies CASSSNRGHRNQPQHF.